Described below is a single T cell receptor beta chain sequence and its context. Its antigen is currently unknown. J gave up 4 bases and V 6 bases, and 9 bases lay outside the gene matches. The CDR3 loop spans 18 amino acids. Germline V gene lookup returns CDR1 MNHEY and CDR2 SVGEGT. The data were obtained in a study of T cell responses to AZD1222 COVID-19 vaccine. The study, taken as a whole, reports: AZD1222 recipients seropositive at baseline numbered only six or seven. Repertoire collection took place solely once the T cell response had peaked.

Only in-frame clones appear in the TCRdb table, and some are missing; sequencing was by immunoSEQ multiplex PCR. The repertoire holds approximately 79,000 clones, with 80% to 90% as singletons. Sequenced here: peripheral blood, sampled 28 days after the second AZD1222 dose. This receptor was identified in an adult who received the AZD1222 COVID-19 vaccine. The rearrangement links TRBV6-2 or TRBV6-3 to TRBJ2-2; 15 positions agree with TRBD2. DNA for the CDR3: TGTGCCAGCAGCCCCGGACTAGCGGGAGGGCCGGGCACCGGGGAGCTGTTTTTT. Its protein product is CASSPGLAGGPGTGELFF.